This T cell receptor beta chain was sequenced in a study of CD8 T cells in ankylosing spondylitis. Study results and caveats: Relatively scarce in peripheral blood, disease-linked clones were CD8+. Ankylosing spondylitis blood appeared to carry a characteristic TCR beta motif of under ten highly homologous variants. In synovial fluid and blood from reactive arthritis, some motif variants were previously reported.

This clonotype has ten or more counts. Antigen: not known. Libraries of TCR beta came from quantitative 5'-RACE with molecular barcodes. MiXCR, applied by TCRdb to the 5' RACE reads, yields one record per CDR3 protein. The sample includes some 90,000 distinct CDR3 sequences, 27% of them seen just once. This CDR3 comprises 17 residues. Germline assignment: CDR1 MNHEY and CDR2 SVGAGI. Trimming removed 0 bases from V and 2 bases from J, with 17 bases in between. The TCR comes from a male donor with ankylosing spondylitis or in good health (not recorded which). The genes are TRBV6-5 and TRBJ2-7, with D perhaps TRBD1 or TRBD2 (5 bases each). The sequenced sample was blood, either unsorted or a sorted T cell fraction (not recorded which). The DNA of the CDR3 is TGTGCCAGCAGTTACTCCATCCGGGACCCCATGGCCTACGAGCAGTACTTC. Its protein product is CASSYSIRDPMAYEQYF.